This entry features one T cell receptor (beta chain) sequence. The germline gene is not matched at one end of the junction; a read error may be the cause. The germline gives CDR1 MNHEY, CDR2 SVGEGT. The CDR3 consists of 14 residues. Using a J-beta primer mix together with a sample-barcoded 5' primer, a second PCR was run for about 7 to 12 cycles. TCRdb reprocessed the 5' RACE reads via MiXCR and lists one record per CDR3 protein. This table holds hundreds of thousands of distinct CDR3 sequences, roughly 26% found once. The record originates from a study of blood T cells in healthy people across ages. This TCR was recovered from an elderly woman in good health. The chain has TRBV6-2 or TRBV6-3 and TRBJ2-6, with TRBD1 as a possible D gene (5 bases). Specimen: blood. CDR3 DNA sequence: TGTGCCAGCAGTTATCTCTCTGGGGCCGACGTCCTGACTTTC. Amino acids: CASSYLSGADVLTF.